Following are 28 T cell receptor beta chains from one sample sequenced in a study of T cell repertoires in cytomegalovirus infection. Via MiXCR, TCRdb re-called the reads, giving one row per CDR3 protein. The sample consists of some 150,000 distinct CDR3 sequences, approximately 5.9% of them appearing once. The sample comprised PBMCs. The receptors were sampled from a human donor in good health (CMV status not recorded). Some clones in this sample may be carry-over from other donors' samples.

This clonotype was counted at least ten times. The chain combines TRBV29-1 with TRBJ1-2; 11 bases match TRBD1. Germline loops: CDR1 SQVTM, CDR2 ANQGSEA. The length of the CDR3 is 15 residues. Unmatched junction bases numbered 8, after V lost 0 bases and J lost 8 bases. CDR3 nucleotides: TGCAGCGTTGAAGATGATGGACAGGGGGCGAAGGGCTACACCTTC. Translating gives CSVEDDGQGAKGYTF.

This clonotype has ten or more counts. The chain has TRBV6-1 and TRBJ2-3, with 8 nucleotides matching TRBD1. The trim removed 6 bases at V and 9 bases at J, leaving 2 bases unmatched. CDR3 length: 11 residues. Germline CDR1 reads MNHNS; CDR2 reads SASEGT. The CDR3: CASRGQATQYF. CDR3 coding DNA: TGTGCCAGCAGGGGACAGGCCACGCAGTATTTT.

The rearrangement uses TRBV7-2 and TRBJ1-4; 9 positions match TRBD1. Germline V gene data show CDR1 as SGHTA and CDR2 as FQGNSA. Trimming took 5 bases from V and 3 from J; bases not matched to a gene: 10. The CDR3 runs 17 residues. CDR3 protein: CASSPPQGARANEKLFF. In DNA form, the CDR3 reads TGTGCCAGCAGCCCTCCACAGGGGGCCAGGGCTAATGAAAAACTGTTTTTT.

This chain joins TRBV6-2 or TRBV6-3 and TRBJ1-2; TRBD1 matches 8 bases. Per germline, CDR1 MNHEY and CDR2 SVGEGT. V shed 6 bases, J shed 7 bases, and the junction held 1 base outside the gene matches. This CDR3 is built from 11 residues. Here the CDR3 DNA reads TGTGCCAGCAGACAGGGGGGTGGCTACACCTTC. Protein: CASRQGGGYTF.

This clonotype was seen ten or more times. This chain joins TRBV12-3 or TRBV12-4 and TRBJ2-2, with TRBD1 as a possible D gene (6 bases). The CDR3 extends over 15 amino acids. Trimming pared 5 bases from V and 4 bases from J, leaving 14 bases between. The CDR3 loop reads CASSPTGSGTGELFF. The CDR3 DNA sequence: TGTGCCAGCAGTCCCACAGGGTCCGGCACCGGGGAGCTGTTTTTT.

The sample holds many counts of this clonotype. This chain links TRBV6-5 with TRBJ2-4; D is perhaps TRBD1 (5 bases). Trimming cost V 2 bases and J 8 bases, with 10 bases left between them. From germline, CDR1 is MNHEY and CDR2 SVGAGI. This CDR3 contains 13 residues. CDR3 residues: CASSYRGNDIQYF. CDR3 bases: TGTGCCAGCAGTTACAGGGGTAATGACATTCAGTACTTC.

This clonotype has a count of ten or more. This chain connects TRBV12-3 or TRBV12-4 to TRBJ2-3, with D perhaps being TRBD1 or TRBD2 (5 bases each). Trimming removed 4 bases at V and 6 bases at J, with 17 bases between. This CDR3 is 15 amino acids long. CDR3 protein: CASSSAPSRGDTQYF. In nucleotides, the CDR3 is TGTGCCAGCAGTTCCGCGCCCTCCCGGGGCGATACGCAGTATTTT.

Many counts were recorded for this clonotype. The CDR3 loop is CASIEARSGNTIYF. In nucleotides, the CDR3 is TGTGCCAGCATCGAGGCCCGCTCTGGAAACACCATATATTTT. The rearrangement links TRBV28 to TRBJ1-3; D is undetermined. The CDR3 spans 14 residues. Germline CDR1 MDHEN, CDR2 SYDVKM. V was clipped by 7 bases and J by 0 bases, with 10 bases between them.

This clonotype was observed at least ten times. This chain uses TRBV7-9 with TRBJ2-1; D is unresolved. The CDR3 totals 12 residues. Germline V gene data show CDR1 as SEHNR and CDR2 as FQNEAQ (reference sequence). V dropped 1 base and J dropped 9 bases, with 7 bases sitting between them. As DNA, the CDR3 is TGTGCCAGCAGCTTAGAATTCGCTGAGCAGTTCTTC. This sequence encodes CASSLEFAEQFF.

Regarding this clonotype: This may be a read error: a much more frequent sequence differs by one nucleotide. The chain employs TRBV4-1 and TRBJ2-1; possible D gene TRBD2, 5 bases. The CDR3 totals 14 residues. CDR1 MGHRA and CDR2 YSYEKL come from the germline V gene. Written as DNA, the CDR3 is TGCGCCAGCAGCCAAGCAAGCGGATACAATGAGCGGTTCTTC. Protein sequence: CASSQASGYNERFF.

There are a few counts of this clonotype. The chain employs TRBV20-1 and TRBJ2-5, with D possibly TRBD2 on 6 matching bases. V gave up 1 base and J gave up 4 bases, with 10 bases separating them. Germline V CDR1 and CDR2: DFQATT, SNEGSKA (reference sequence). This CDR3 has 13 residues. The CDR3 spells CSARGLAAETQYF. CDR3 sequence (DNA): TGCAGTGCTAGAGGATTAGCGGCAGAGACCCAGTACTTC.

Regarding this clonotype: With a much larger clone just one base away, this may be a read error. The chain uses TRBV7-6 and TRBJ1-4; D is unresolved. There are 13 residues in the CDR3. The germline CDR1 and CDR2 sequences are SGHVS and FNYEAQ. CDR3 region: CASSLSVYEELFF. DNA for the CDR3: TGTGCCAGCAGCTTAAGTGTGTATGAAGAACTGTTTTTT.

This clonotype was recorded a few times. The CDR3 reads CASSFRGPGMNTEAFF. The CDR3 DNA reads TGTGCCAGCAGCTTCAGGGGCCCAGGGATGAACACTGAAGCTTTCTTT. This rearrangement joins TRBV5-6 to TRBJ1-1; tentative D call: TRBD1 (6 bases). Trimming removed 2 bases at V and 0 bases at J, with 14 bases between. The germline CDR1 and CDR2 sequences are SGHDT and YYEEEE. This CDR3 is 16 amino acids long.

As for this clonotype: With a much larger clone just one base away, this may be a read error. V gene TRBV5-4 combines with J gene TRBJ2-5; D is possibly TRBD2 (7 bases). This CDR3 comprises 16 residues. The germline V and J ends were trimmed by 3 bases and 5 bases, with 20 bases remaining between them. The germline V gene has CDR1 SGHNT and CDR2 YYREEE (reference sequence). The CDR3 reads CASSSSRRGGPETQYF. As DNA, the CDR3 is TGTGCCAGCAGCTCTTCCCGCCGCGGGGGCCCTGAGACCCAGTACTTC.

This clonotype came up many times. The rearrangement uses TRBV7-2 and TRBJ2-3, with D tentatively TRBD2 (5 bases). The V gene lost 1 base and the J gene lost 2 bases, with 13 bases spanning the gap. Germline loops: CDR1 SGHTA, CDR2 FQGNSA. The CDR3 sequence is 16 residues long. CDR3 nucleotides: TGTGCCAGCAGCTTAGGGTCTAGCCTGGACACAGATACGCAGTATTTT. This sequence encodes CASSLGSSLDTDTQYF.

At least ten counts were recorded for this clonotype. The V call is TRBV7-2, the J call TRBJ1-5; the D is unclear. The CDR3 runs to 13 residues. The ends were cut back, 6 bases at V and 0 bases at J, with 6 bases in the middle. Germline lookup yields CDR1 SGHTA and CDR2 FQGNSA. In nucleotides, the CDR3 is TGTGCCAGCAGGGACGATAGCAATCAGCCCCAGCATTTT. Translating gives CASRDDSNQPQHF.

In this sample, this clonotype turned up many times. The chain is built from TRBV28 and TRBJ1-5; D unclear. The germline gives CDR1 MDHEN, CDR2 SYDVKM. The CDR3 spans 14 residues. Trimming took 6 bases from V and 5 from J, leaving 14 bases between them. CDR3: CASRPLGRDQPQHF. The CDR3 DNA follows: TGTGCCAGCAGGCCCCTAGGACGGGATCAGCCCCAGCATTTT.

This clonotype was recorded many times. The CDR3 bases are TGTGCCAGCAGCTTGGGACACCTGAACACTGAAGCTTTCTTT. Its protein is CASSLGHLNTEAFF. The chain carries TRBV7-2 and TRBJ1-1; D is perhaps TRBD1 (6 bases). Germline V CDR1 and CDR2: SGHTA, FQGNSA. This CDR3 is built from 14 residues. Trimming shortened V by 3 bases and J by 0 bases, and 8 bases separated the two germline ends.

This clonotype was seen a handful of times. The chain is built from TRBV29-1 and TRBJ2-5; D may be TRBD1 or TRBD2 (5 bases each). Trimming removed 4 bases from V and 7 bases from J, with 13 bases in between. CDR1 and CDR2 (germline): SQVTM, ANQGSEA. This CDR3 comprises 12 residues. The CDR3 DNA reads TGCAGCGTTGGGGGCGGAGGCGGGACCCAGTACTTC. This codes for CSVGGGGGTQYF.

This clonotype was counted many times. The chain combines TRBV6-5 with TRBJ1-3; D remains unclear. The length of the CDR3 is 14 residues. Trimming removed 6 bases from V and 0 bases from J, with 9 bases in between. Germline loops: CDR1 MNHEY, CDR2 SVGAGI. CDR3 loop: CASREFLSGNTIYF. The CDR3 region has the DNA TGTGCCAGCAGGGAATTTCTCTCTGGAAACACCATATATTTT.

The table lists this clonotype with a few counts. This chain joins TRBV3-1 and TRBJ1-2, with D possibly being TRBD1 (6 bases). Germline CDR1 is LGHDT and CDR2 is YNNKEL (reference sequence). This CDR3 comprises 14 residues. V was pared by 5 bases and J by 5 bases, with 15 bases between. CDR3 bases: TGTGCCAGCAGCTATCAAACAGGGCAGTATGGCTACACCTTC. Translation gives CASSYQTGQYGYTF.

This clonotype was seen ten or more times. V and J are TRBV5-1 and TRBJ1-1; D is ambiguous. V lost 0 bases and J 9 bases, leaving 6 bases between the germline ends. This CDR3 is 11 amino acids long. Germline CDR1 SGHRS, CDR2 YFSETQ. The CDR3 loop is CASSLGQKAFF. The CDR3, as DNA: TGCGCCAGCAGCTTGGGACAAAAAGCTTTCTTT.

This clonotype appeared many times. The chain recombines TRBV12-3 or TRBV12-4 with TRBJ1-2; 9 nucleotides line up with TRBD1. V shed 7 bases and J 2 bases; nucleotides not matched to a gene: 8. This CDR3 contains 15 residues. CDR3: CASTQQGARNYGYTF. The DNA of the CDR3 is TGTGCCAGCACCCAACAGGGGGCGCGGAACTATGGCTACACCTTC.

The sample holds many counts of this clonotype. This chain joins TRBV2 and TRBJ1-2; D is undetermined. V was cut by 2 bases and J by 7 bases, with 5 bases left in between. Per germline, CDR1 SNHLY and CDR2 FYNNEI. The CDR3 runs 11 residues. The CDR3 protein is CASSERVGYTF. The CDR3 DNA reads as TGTGCCAGCAGTGAAAGAGTTGGCTACACCTTC. Drawing the rest from reference TRBV2 and TRBJ1-2, the complete variable domain is EPEVTQTPSHQVTQMGQEVILRCVPISNHLYFYWYRQILGQKVEFLVSFYNNEISEKSEIFDDQFSVERPDGSNFTLKIRSTKLEDSAMYFCASSERVGYTFGSGTRLTVV.

The V and J genes are TRBV5-5 and TRBJ1-1; 8 nucleotides match TRBD1. The junction had 3 bases not matched to a gene; V was cut back by 1 base and J by 1 base. There are 15 residues in the CDR3. Germline CDR1 is SGHKS and CDR2 is YYEKEE (reference sequence). In DNA form, the CDR3 reads TGTGCCAGCAGCTTGCTTGGACAGGGGAACACTGAAGCTTTCTTT. Encoded protein: CASSLLGQGNTEAFF.

This clonotype has a handful of counts. The CDR3 bases are TGTGCCAGCAGACGGGGACTAGATACGCAGTATTTT. It specifies CASRRGLDTQYF. The rearrangement joins TRBV12-3 or TRBV12-4 to TRBJ2-3; TRBD2 is a possible D gene (6 bases). This CDR3 region has 12 residues. The germline V and J ends were trimmed by 6 bases and 5 bases, with 9 bases remaining between them.

This clonotype was recorded many times. At one end, the junction sequence differs from germline, possibly due to a read error. J is TRBJ1-2 and V is TRBV19; D might be TRBD1 (5 bases). Germline assignment: CDR1 LNHDA and CDR2 SQIVND (reference sequence). CDR3 size: 16 residues. The CDR3 sequence: CASSSFPGVKDYGYTF. The CDR3 DNA is TGTGCCAGCAGTAGTTTTCCGGGGGTTAAGGACTATGGCTACACCTTC.

This clonotype appeared many times. CDR3 protein: CASSQGAGRSYNEQFF. The CDR3 DNA reads TGCGCCAGCAGCCAAGGGGCAGGGAGGTCCTACAATGAGCAGTTCTTC. The V call is TRBV4-1, the J call TRBJ2-1, with TRBD2 as a possible D gene (6 bases). V lost 1 base to trimming and J lost 1 base, with 11 bases between them. The CDR3 consists of 16 residues. Germline V lookup: CDR1 MGHRA, CDR2 YSYEKL.